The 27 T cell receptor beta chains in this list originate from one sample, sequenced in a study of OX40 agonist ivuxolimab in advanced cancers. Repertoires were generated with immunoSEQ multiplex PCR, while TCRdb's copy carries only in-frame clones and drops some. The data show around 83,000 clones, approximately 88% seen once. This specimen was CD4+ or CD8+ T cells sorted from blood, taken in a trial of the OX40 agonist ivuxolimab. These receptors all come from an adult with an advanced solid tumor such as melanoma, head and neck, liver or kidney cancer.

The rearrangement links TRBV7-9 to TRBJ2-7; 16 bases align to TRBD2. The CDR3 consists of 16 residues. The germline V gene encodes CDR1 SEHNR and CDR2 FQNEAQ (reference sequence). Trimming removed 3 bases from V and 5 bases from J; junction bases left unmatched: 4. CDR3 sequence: CASSLGLAGGDNEQYF. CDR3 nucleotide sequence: TGTGCCAGCAGCTTGGGACTAGCGGGAGGGGATAACGAGCAGTACTTC.

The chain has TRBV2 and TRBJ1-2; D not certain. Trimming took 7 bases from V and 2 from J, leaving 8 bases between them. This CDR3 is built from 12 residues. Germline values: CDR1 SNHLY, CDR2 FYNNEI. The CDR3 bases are TGTGCCAGCAAACACAGAAACTATGGCTACACCTTC. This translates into CASKHRNYGYTF.

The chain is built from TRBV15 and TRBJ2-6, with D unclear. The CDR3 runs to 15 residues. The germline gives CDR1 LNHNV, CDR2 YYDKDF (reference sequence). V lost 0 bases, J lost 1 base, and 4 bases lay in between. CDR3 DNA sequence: TGTGCCACCAGCAGAGACTATTCTGGGGCCAACGTCCTGACTTTC. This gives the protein CATSRDYSGANVLTF.

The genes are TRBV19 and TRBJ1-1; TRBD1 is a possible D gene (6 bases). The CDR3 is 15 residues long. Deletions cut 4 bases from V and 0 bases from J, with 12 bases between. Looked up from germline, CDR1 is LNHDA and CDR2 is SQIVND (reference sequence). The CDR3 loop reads CASSTKQGLNTEAFF. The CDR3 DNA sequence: TGTGCCAGTAGTACAAAACAGGGACTGAACACTGAAGCTTTCTTT.

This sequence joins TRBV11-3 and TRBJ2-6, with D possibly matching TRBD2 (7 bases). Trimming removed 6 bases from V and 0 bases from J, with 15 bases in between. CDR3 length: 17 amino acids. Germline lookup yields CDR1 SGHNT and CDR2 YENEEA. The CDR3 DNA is TGTGCCAGCAGTCTACAGGGACTAACCTCTGGGGCCAACGTCCTGACTTTC. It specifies CASSLQGLTSGANVLTF.

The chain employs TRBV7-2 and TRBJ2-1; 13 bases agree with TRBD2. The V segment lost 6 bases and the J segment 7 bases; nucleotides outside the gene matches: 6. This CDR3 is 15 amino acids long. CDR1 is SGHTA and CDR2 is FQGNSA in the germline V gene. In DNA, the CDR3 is TGTGCCAGCAGTTTAAGACTAGCGGGAGGTAATGAGCAGTTCTTC. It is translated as CASSLRLAGGNEQFF.

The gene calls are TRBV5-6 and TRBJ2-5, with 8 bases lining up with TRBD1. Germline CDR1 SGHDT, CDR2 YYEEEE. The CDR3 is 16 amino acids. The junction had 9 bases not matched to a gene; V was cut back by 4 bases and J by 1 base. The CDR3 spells CASSQQGGLPQETQYF. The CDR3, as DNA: TGTGCCAGCAGCCAACAGGGGGGTCTTCCCCAAGAGACCCAGTACTTC.

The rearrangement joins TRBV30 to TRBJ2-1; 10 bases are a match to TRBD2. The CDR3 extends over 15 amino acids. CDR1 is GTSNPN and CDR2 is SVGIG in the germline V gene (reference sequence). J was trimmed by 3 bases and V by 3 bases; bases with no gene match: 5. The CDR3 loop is CAWRVGLASYNEQFF. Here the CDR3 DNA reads TGTGCCTGGAGGGTGGGACTAGCGAGCTACAATGAGCAGTTCTTC.

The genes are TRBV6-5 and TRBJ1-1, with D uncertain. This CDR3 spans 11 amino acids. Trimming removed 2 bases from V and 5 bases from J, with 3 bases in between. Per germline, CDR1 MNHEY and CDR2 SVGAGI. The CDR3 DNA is TGTGCCAGCAGTTACGGGACTGAAGCTTTCTTT. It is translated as CASSYGTEAFF.

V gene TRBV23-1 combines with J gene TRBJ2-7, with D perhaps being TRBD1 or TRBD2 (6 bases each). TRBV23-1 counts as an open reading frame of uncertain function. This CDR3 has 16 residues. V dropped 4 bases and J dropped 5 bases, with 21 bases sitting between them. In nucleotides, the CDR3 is TGCGCCAGCAGTCGCCCCCCCGGGGGCCCTTTCCACGAGCAGTACTTC. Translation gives CASSRPPGGPFHEQYF.

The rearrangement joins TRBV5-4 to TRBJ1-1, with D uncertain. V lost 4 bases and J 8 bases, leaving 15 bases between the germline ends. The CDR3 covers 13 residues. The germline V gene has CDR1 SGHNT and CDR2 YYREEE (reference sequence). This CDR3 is CASSEPNLSEAFF. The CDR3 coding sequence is TGTGCCAGCAGCGAGCCAAACCTTTCCGAAGCTTTCTTT.

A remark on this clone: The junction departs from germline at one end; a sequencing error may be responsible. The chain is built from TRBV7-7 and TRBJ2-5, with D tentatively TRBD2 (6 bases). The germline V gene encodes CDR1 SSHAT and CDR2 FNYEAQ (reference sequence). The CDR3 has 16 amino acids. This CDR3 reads CASSLASGPYQETQYF. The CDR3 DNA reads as TGTGCTAGCAGCTTAGCAAGCGGGCCGTACCAAGAGACCCAGTACTTC. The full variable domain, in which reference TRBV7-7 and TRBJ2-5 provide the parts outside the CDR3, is GAGVSQSPRYKVTKRGQDVTLRCDPISSHATLYWYQQALGQGPEFLTYFNYEAQPDKSGLPSDRFSAERPEGSISTLTIQRTEQRDSAMYRCASSLASGPYQETQYFGPGTRLLVL.

The CDR3 reads CASSLGVGYNTIYF. In DNA form, the CDR3 reads TGTGCCAGCAGCTTAGGAGTGGGGTATAACACCATATATTTT. The gene calls are TRBV7-2 and TRBJ1-3; D remains ambiguous. Germline V gene data show CDR1 as SGHTA and CDR2 as FQGNSA. This CDR3 spans 14 amino acids. V was trimmed by 1 base and J by 7 bases, leaving 11 bases between them.

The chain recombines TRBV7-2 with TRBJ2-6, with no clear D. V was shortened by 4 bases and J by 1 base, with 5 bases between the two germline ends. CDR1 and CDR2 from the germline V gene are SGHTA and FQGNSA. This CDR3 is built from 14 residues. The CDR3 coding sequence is TGTGCCAGCAGCTCATATTCTGGGGCCAACGTCCTGACTTTC. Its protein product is CASSSYSGANVLTF.

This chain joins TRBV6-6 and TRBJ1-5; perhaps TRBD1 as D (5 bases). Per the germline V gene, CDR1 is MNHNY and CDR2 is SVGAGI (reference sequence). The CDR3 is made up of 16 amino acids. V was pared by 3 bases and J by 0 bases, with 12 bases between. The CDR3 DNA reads TGTGCCAGCAGTTATTCGACCACAGGTAGCAATCAGCCCCAGCATTTT. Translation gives CASSYSTTGSNQPQHF.

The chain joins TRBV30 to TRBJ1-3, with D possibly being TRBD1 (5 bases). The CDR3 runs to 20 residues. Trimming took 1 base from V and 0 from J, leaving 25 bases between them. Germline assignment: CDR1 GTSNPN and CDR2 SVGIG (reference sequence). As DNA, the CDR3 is TGTGCCTGGAGTGCCCTGGGGCGCGGGAACAGACTACTCTCTGGAAACACCATATATTTT. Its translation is CAWSALGRGNRLLSGNTIYF.

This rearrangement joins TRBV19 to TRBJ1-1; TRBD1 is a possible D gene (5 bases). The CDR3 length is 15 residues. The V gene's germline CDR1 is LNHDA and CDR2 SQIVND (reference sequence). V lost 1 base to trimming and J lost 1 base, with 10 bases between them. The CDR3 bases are TGTGCCAGTAGTATAGGGTCAGGGAAGAACACTGAAGCTTTCTTT. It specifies CASSIGSGKNTEAFF.

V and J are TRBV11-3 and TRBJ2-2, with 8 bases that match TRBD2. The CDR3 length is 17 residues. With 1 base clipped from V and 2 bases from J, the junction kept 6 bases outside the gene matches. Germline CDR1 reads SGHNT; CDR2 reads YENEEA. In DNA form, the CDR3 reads TGTGCCAGCAGCTTAGGACTAGCGAGCCCCAACACCGGGGAGCTGTTTTTT. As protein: CASSLGLASPNTGELFF. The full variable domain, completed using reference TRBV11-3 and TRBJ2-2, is EAGVVQSPRYKIIEKKQPVAFWCNPISGHNTLYWYLQNLGQGPELLIRYENEEAVDDSQLPKDRFSAERLKGVDSTLKIQPAELGDSAVYLCASSLGLASPNTGELFFGEGSRLTVL.

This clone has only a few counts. CDR3 DNA: TGCGCCAGCAGTCCCGACAGGGTAAAGCAGTACTTC. This gives the protein CASSPDRVKQYF. V usage is TRBV5-1 and J usage is TRBJ2-7; 7 bases line up with TRBD1. The CDR3 extends over 12 amino acids. Germline loops: CDR1 SGHRS, CDR2 YFSETQ. V lost 5 bases, J lost 8 bases, and 7 bases stayed unmatched. Full variable domain (outside the CDR3, taken from reference TRBV5-1 and TRBJ2-7): KAGVTQTPRYLIKTRGQQVTLSCSPISGHRSVSWYQQTPGQGLQFLFEYFSETQRNKGNFPGRFSGRQFSNSRSEMNVSTLELGDSALYLCASSPDRVKQYFGPGTRLTVT.

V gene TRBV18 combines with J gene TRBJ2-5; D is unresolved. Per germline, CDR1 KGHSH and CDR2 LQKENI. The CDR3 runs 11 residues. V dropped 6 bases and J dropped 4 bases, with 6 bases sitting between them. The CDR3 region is CASSFGETQYF. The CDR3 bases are TGTGCCAGCTCCTTCGGAGAGACCCAGTACTTC.

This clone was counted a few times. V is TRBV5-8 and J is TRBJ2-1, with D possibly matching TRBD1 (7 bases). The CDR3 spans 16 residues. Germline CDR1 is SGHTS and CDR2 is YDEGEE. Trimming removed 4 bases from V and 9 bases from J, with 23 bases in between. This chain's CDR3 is CASSPVEGASRIEQFF. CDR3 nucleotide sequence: TGTGCCAGCAGCCCGGTGGAGGGGGCGTCACGGATTGAGCAGTTCTTC.

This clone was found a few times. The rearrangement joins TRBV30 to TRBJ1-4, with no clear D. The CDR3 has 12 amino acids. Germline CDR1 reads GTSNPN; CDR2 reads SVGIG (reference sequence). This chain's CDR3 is CGWALVDGKLFF. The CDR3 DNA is TGTGGATGGGCCCTAGTTGACGGAAAACTGTTTTTT. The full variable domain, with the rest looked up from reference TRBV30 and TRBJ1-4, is SQTIHQWPATLVQPVGSPLSLECTVEGTSNPNLYWYRQAAGRGLQLLFYSVGIGQISSEVPQNLSASRPQDRQFILSSKKLLLSDSGFYLCGWALVDGKLFFGSGTQLSVL.

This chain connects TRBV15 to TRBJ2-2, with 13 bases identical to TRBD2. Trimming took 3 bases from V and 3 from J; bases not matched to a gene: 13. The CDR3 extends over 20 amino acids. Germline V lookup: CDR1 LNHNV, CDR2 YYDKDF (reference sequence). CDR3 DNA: TGTGCCACCAGCAGTGAATTCGGGACTAGCGGGAATTTCTACACCGGGGAGCTGTTTTTT. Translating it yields CATSSEFGTSGNFYTGELFF.

For the CDR3, the DNA is TGTGCCTGGAGTGTAGCGGGAGGTTACAATGAGCAGTTCTTC. This gives the protein CAWSVAGGYNEQFF. The V and J genes are TRBV30 and TRBJ2-1; TRBD2 agrees at 9 bases. The germline gives CDR1 GTSNPN, CDR2 SVGIG (reference sequence). The CDR3 is 14 amino acids. The V and J ends lost 0 bases and 4 bases, in that order; junction bases with no gene match: 1.

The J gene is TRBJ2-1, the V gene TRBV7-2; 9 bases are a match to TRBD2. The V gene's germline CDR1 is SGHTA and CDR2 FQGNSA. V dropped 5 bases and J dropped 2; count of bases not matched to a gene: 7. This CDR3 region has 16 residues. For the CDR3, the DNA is TGTGCCAGCAGCGTGTTAGCGGGAGCGGCCTACAATGAGCAGTTCTTC. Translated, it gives CASSVLAGAAYNEQFF.

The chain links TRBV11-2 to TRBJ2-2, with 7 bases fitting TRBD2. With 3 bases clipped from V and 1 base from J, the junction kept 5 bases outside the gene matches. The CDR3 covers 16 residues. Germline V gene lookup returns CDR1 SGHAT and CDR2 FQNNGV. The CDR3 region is CASSLGPGGNTGELFF. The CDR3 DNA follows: TGTGCCAGCAGCTTGGGTCCGGGGGGGAACACCGGGGAGCTGTTTTTT. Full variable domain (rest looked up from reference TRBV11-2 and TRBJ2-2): EAGVAQSPRYKIIEKRQSVAFWCNPISGHATLYWYQQILGQGPKLLIQFQNNGVVDDSQLPKDRFSAERLKGVDSTLKIQPAKLEDSAVYLCASSLGPGGNTGELFFGEGSRLTVL.

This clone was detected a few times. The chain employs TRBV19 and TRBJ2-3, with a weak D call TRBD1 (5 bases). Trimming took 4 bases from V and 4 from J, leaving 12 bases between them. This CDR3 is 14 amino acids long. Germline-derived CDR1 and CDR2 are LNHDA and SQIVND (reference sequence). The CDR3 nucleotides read TGTGCCAGTAGTAGGGCAGGGATACCAGATACGCAGTATTTT. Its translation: CASSRAGIPDTQYF.